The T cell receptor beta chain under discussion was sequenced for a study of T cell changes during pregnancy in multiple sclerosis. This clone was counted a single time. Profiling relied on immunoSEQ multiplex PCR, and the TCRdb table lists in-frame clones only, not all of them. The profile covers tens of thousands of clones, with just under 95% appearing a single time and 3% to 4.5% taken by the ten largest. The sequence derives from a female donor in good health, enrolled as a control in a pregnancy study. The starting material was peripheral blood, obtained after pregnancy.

The CDR3 here is CASSKVSWLAGGWSSYEQYF. CDR3 sequence (DNA): TGTGCCAGCAGCAAAGTTTCCTGGCTAGCGGGAGGGTGGAGCTCCTACGAGCAGTACTTC. The genes are TRBV21-1 and TRBJ2-7; TRBD2 is taken as the D call from the table, unchecked against the DNA. TRBV21-1 is recorded as a pseudogene. The CDR3 has 20 residues.